The table lists the clone carrying this T cell receptor (beta chain) with a few counts. What it binds is not known. Via MiXCR, TCRdb re-called the reads, giving one row per CDR3 protein. The sample has fewer than 400,000 distinct CDR3 sequences, 15% to 20% seen once. The data were obtained in a study of T cell repertoires in cytomegalovirus infection. Whole-study findings and limits: CMV-specific HLA-C-restricted TCR beta clonotypes dominated the ex vivo response.

Germline values: CDR1 SGHRS, CDR2 YFSETQ. The V end was cut by 1 base, the J end by 4 bases, with 9 bases between. CDR3 size: 15 residues. This TCR was recovered from a human donor in good health (CMV status not recorded). Some clones in this sample may be carry-over from other donors' samples. The gene calls are TRBV5-1 and TRBJ2-6; D is undetermined. The sequenced material came from PBMCs. This CDR3 reads CASSLTDGGANVLTF. CDR3 sequence (DNA): TGCGCCAGCAGCTTGACAGACGGCGGGGCCAACGTCCTGACTTTC.